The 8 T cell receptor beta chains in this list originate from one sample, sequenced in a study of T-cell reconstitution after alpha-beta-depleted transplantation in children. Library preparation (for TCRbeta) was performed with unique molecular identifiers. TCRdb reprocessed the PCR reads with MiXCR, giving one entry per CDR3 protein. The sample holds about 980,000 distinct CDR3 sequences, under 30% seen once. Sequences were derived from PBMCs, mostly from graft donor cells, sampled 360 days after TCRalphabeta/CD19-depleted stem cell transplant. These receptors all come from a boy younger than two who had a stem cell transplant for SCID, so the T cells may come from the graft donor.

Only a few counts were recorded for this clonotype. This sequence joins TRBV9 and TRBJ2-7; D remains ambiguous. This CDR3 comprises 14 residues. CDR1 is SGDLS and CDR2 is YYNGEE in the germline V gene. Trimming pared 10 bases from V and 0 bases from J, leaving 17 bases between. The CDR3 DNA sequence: TGTGCCGGTGGTAGACACCGTTTCTCCTACGAGCAGTACTTC. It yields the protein CAGGRHRFSYEQYF.

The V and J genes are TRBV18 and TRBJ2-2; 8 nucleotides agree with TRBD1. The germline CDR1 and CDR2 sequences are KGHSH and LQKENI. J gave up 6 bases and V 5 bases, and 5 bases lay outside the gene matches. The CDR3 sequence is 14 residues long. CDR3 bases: TGTGCCAGCTCAAGATCAGGGGGCTCCGGGGAGCTGTTTTTT. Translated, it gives CASSRSGGSGELFF. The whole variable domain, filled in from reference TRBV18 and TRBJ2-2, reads NAGVMQNPRHLVRRRGQEARLRCSPMKGHSHVYWYRQLPEEGLKFMVYLQKENIIDESGMPKERFSAEFPKEGPSILRIQQVVRGDSAAYFCASSRSGGSGELFFGEGSRLTVL.

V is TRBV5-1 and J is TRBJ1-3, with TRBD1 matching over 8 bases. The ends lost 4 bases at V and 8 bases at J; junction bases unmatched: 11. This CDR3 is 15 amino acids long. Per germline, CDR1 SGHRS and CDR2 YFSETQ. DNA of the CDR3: TGCGCCAGCAGCCCACGGACAGGGCGGTCGGACACCATATATTTT. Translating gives CASSPRTGRSDTIYF.

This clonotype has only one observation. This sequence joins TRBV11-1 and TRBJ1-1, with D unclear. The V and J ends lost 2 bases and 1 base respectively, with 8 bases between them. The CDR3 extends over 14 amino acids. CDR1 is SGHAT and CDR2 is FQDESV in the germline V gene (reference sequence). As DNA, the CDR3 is TGTGCCAGCAGCTTATTTTCGAGGAACACTGAAGCTTTCTTT. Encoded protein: CASSLFSRNTEAFF. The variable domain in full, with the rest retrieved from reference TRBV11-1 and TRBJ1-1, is EAEVAQSPRYKITEKSQAVAFWCDPISGHATLYWYRQILGQGPELLVQFQDESVVDDSQLPKDRFSAERLKGVDSTLKIQPAELGDSAMYLCASSLFSRNTEAFFGQGTRLTVV.

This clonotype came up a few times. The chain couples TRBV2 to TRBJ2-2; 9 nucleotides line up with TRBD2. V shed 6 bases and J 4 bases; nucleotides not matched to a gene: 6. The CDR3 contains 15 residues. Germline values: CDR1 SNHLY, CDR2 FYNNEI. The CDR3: CASRSSGAVTGELFF. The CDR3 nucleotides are TGTGCCAGCAGGTCTAGCGGGGCGGTCACCGGGGAGCTGTTTTTT. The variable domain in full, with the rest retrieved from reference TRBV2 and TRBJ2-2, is EPEVTQTPSHQVTQMGQEVILRCVPISNHLYFYWYRQILGQKVEFLVSFYNNEISEKSEIFDDQFSVERPDGSNFTLKIRSTKLEDSAMYFCASRSSGAVTGELFFGEGSRLTVL.

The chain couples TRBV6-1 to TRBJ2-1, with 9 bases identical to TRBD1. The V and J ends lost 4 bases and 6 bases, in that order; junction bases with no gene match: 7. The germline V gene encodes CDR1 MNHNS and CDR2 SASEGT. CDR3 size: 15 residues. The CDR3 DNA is TGTGCCAGCAGTGCGCCGGGACAGGGAATCAATGAGCAGTTCTTC. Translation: CASSAPGQGINEQFF.

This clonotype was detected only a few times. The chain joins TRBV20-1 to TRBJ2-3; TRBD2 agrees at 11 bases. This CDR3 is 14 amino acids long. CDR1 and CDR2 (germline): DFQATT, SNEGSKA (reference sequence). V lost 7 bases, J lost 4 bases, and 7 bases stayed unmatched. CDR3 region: CSVTIAGGPDTQYF. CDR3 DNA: TGCAGTGTAACTATAGCGGGGGGGCCAGATACGCAGTATTTT.

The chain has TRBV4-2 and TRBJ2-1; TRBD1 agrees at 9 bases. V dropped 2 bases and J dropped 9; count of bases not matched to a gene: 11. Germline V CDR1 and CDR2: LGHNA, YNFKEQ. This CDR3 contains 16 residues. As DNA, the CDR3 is TGTGCCAGCAGCCAAACCTCCGGGACAGGGATCGGTGAGCAGTTCTTC. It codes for CASSQTSGTGIGEQFF.